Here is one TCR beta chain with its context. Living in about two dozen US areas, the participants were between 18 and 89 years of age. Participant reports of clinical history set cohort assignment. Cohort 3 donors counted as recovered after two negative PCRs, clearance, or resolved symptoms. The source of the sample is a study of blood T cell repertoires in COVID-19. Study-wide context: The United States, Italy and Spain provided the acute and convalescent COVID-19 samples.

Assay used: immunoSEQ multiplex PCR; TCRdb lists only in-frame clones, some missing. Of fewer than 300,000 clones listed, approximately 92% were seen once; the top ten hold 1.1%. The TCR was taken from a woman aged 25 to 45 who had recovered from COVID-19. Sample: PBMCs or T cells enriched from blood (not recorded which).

The chain's CDR3 is CASSSSGWEQFF. The CDR3, as DNA: TGTGCCAGCAGCTCCTCCGGTTGGGAGCAGTTCTTC. The rearrangement joins TRBV9 to TRBJ2-1; D is unclear. Trimming stripped 4 bases from V and 10 bases from J, with 12 bases between. The germline V gene encodes CDR1 SGDLS and CDR2 YYNGEE. The CDR3 covers 12 residues.